This TCR beta chain was captured by sequencing in a study of long-term antiretroviral therapy in people with HIV. The V and J ends lost 3 bases and 2 bases respectively, with 19 bases between them. The germline V gene encodes CDR1 KGHSH and CDR2 LQKENI. This CDR3 comprises 17 residues. Samples were assayed with immunoSEQ v3.0 at survey level. For every sample, sequencing targeted roughly 35,000-50,000 T-cell genomes. Produced via immunoSEQ multiplex PCR; TCRdb's table is partial and in-frame only. Of 20,000 to 25,000 clones detected, roughly 77% appear once; the ten largest clones hold more than 4%. With regard to this clone: Its target is not known.

Study observations and caveats: Control repertoires displayed wider CDR3 length ranges than the HIV repertoires.

Every specimen provided roughly 0.85-11 million cryopreserved PBMC before DNA extraction took place. The chain uses TRBV18 and TRBJ1-2, with no clear D. Sample: unsorted PBMCs, taken 0.5 years after starting antiretroviral therapy. This receptor was taken from a woman in her thirties or forties with HIV. DNA for the CDR3: TGTGCCAGCTCACCTTGGCTTATTAAAGCAGCCAACTATGGCTACACCTTC. Its translation is CASSPWLIKAANYGYTF. The full variable domain, completed using reference TRBV18 and TRBJ1-2, is NAGVMQNPRHLVRRRGQEARLRCSPMKGHSHVYWYRQLPEEGLKFMVYLQKENIIDESGMPKERFSAEFPKEGPSILRIQQVVRGDSAAYFCASSPWLIKAANYGYTFGSGTRLTVV.